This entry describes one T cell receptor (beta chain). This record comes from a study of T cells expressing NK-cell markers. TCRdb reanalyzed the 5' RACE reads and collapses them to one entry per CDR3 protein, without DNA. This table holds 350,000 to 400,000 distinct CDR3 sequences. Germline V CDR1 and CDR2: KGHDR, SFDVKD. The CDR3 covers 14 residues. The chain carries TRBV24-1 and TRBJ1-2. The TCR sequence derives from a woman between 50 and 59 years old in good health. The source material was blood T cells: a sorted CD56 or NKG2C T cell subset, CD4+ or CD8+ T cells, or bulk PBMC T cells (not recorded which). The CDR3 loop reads CATSDRDSGYGYTF.